This is a list of T cell receptor beta chains from one sample in a study of shared clonotypes between healthy human individuals. Here immunoSEQ multiplex PCR was the method, and the copy in TCRdb shows in-frame clones only, minus some. Of hundreds of thousands of clones detected, about 95% appear once; the ten largest clones hold 0.11%. The source material was naive CD8+ T cells sorted from blood. The receptors were gathered from a woman under 40 in good health. Each CDR3 is given with its conserved first and last residue. D genes are given only for firm matches. For some rows the clone size is stated as once, few or many, or as a class when expanded; others skip it.

>TRBD1|TRBJ2-3|TRBV28|NA
CASSIRGRDRGSTDTQYF
TGTGCCAGCAGTATACGCGGTCGGGACAGGGGGTCCACAGATACGCAGTATTTT
>NA|TRBJ1-2|TRBV28|NA
CASAGDGYTF
TGTGCCAGCGCGGGGGATGGCTACACCTTC
>TRBD1|TRBJ2-6|TRBV9|NA
CASSVRQGHGGANVLTF
TGTGCCAGCAGCGTTCGACAGGGTCACGGTGGGGCCAACGTCCTGACTTTC
>TRBD2|TRBJ2-5|TRBV30|NA
CAWSLGLAGQETQYF
TGTGCCTGGAGTTTAGGACTAGCGGGGCAAGAGACCCAGTACTTC
>TRBD2|TRBJ2-3|TRBV27|NA
CASSPGTSGRGTQYF
TGTGCCAGCAGTCCCGGGACTAGCGGGAGAGGTACGCAATATTTT
>NA|TRBJ1-2|TRBV11-2|NA
CASYEGERNYGYTF
TGTGCCAGCTACGAGGGGGAGAGGAACTATGGCTACACCTTC
>NA|TRBJ2-7|TRBV4-1|NA
CASSHRQNYEQYF
TGCGCCAGCAGCCACCGACAAAACTACGAGCAGTACTTC
>TRBD1|TRBJ1-4|TRBV27|NA
CASKKGAGTNEKLFF
TGTGCCAGCAAAAAGGGGGCAGGGACTAATGAAAAACTGTTTTTT
>NA|TRBJ2-1|TRBV2|once
CASRMGRSEQFF
TGTGCCAGCAGAATGGGGAGGAGTGAGCAGTTCTTC
>NA|TRBJ2-2|TRBV7-7|few
CASSLRDTGELFF
TGTGCCAGCAGCCTGAGGGACACCGGGGAGCTGTTTTTT
>NA|TRBJ2-7|TRBV4-1|NA
CASSQEDKKAYEQYF
TGCGCCAGCAGCCAAGAGGATAAAAAGGCCTACGAGCAGTACTTC